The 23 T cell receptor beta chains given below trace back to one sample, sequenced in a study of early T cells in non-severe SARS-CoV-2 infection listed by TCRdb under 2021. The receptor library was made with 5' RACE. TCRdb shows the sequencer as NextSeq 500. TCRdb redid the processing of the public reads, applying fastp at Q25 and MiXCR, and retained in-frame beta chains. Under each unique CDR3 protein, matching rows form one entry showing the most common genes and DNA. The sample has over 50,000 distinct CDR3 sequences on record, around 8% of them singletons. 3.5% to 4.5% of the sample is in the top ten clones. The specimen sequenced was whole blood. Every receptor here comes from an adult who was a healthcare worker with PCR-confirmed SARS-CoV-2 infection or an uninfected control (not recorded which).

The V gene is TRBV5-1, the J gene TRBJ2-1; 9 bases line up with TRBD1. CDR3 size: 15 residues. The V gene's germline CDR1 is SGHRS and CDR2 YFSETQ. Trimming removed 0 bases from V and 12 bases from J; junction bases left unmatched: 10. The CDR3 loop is CASSLDGDREVVQFF. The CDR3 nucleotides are TGCGCCAGCAGCTTGGATGGGGACAGGGAGGTGGTGCAGTTCTTC.

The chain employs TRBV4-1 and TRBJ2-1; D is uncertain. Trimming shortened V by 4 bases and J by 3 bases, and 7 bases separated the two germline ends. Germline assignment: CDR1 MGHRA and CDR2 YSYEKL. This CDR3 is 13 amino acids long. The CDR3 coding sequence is TGCGCCAGCAGCCCCGACAACTACAATGAGCAGTTCTTC. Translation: CASSPDNYNEQFF.

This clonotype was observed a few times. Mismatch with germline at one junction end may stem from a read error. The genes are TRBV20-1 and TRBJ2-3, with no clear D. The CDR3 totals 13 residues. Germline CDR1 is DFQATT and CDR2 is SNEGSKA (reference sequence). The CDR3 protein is CGAKVLNADTQYF. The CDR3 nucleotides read TGCGGTGCTAAGGTCCTAAACGCAGATACGCAGTATTTT.

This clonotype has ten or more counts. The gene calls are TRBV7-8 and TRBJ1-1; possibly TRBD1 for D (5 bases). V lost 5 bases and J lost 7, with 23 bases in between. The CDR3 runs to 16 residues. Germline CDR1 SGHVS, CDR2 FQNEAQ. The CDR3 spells CASSAHRIPATIEAFF. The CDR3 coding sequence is TGTGCCAGCAGCGCGCACAGGATTCCCGCCACTATTGAAGCTTTCTTT.

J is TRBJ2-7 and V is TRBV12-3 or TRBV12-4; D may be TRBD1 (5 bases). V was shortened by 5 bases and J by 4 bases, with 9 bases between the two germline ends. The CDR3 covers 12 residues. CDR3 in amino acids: CASSTYRYEQYF. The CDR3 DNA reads TGTGCCAGCAGTACATACAGGTACGAGCAGTACTTC.

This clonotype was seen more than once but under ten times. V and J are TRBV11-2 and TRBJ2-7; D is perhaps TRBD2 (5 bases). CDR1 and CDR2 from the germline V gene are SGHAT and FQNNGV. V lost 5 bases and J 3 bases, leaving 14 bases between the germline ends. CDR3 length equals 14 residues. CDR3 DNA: TGTGCCAGCAGCGGAAGGAGCGGAATCTACGAGCAGTACTTC. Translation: CASSGRSGIYEQYF. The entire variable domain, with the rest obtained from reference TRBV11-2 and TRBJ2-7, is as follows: EAGVAQSPRYKIIEKRQSVAFWCNPISGHATLYWYQQILGQGPKLLIQFQNNGVVDDSQLPKDRFSAERLKGVDSTLKIQPAKLEDSAVYLCASSGRSGIYEQYFGPGTRLTVT.

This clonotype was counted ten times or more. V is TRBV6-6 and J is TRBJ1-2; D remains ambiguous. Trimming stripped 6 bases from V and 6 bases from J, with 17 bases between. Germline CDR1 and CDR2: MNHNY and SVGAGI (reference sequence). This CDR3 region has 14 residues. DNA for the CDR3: TGTGCCAGCAGGCATACCGTCGGAGCTGATGGCTACACCTTC. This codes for CASRHTVGADGYTF.

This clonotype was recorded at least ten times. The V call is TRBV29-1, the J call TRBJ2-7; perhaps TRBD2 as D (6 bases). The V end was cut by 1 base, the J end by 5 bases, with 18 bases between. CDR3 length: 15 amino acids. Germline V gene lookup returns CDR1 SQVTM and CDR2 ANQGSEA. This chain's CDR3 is CSVEAGGRGPDEQYF. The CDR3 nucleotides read TGCAGCGTTGAAGCTGGAGGGAGAGGTCCAGACGAGCAGTACTTC.

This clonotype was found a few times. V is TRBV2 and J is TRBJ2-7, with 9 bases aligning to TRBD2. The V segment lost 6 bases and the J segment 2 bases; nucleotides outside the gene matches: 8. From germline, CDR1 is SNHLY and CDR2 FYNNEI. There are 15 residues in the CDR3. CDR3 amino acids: CASSGRPSGTYEQYF. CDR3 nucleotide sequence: TGTGCCAGCAGCGGGAGGCCTAGCGGGACCTACGAGCAGTACTTC.

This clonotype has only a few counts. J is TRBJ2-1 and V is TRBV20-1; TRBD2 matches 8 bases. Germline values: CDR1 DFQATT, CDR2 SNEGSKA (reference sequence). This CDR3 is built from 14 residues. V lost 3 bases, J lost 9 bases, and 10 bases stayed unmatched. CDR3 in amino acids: CSASSGGAAREQFF. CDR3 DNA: TGCAGTGCTAGCAGCGGGGGAGCCGCGCGTGAGCAGTTCTTC.

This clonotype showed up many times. This CDR3 reads CASRGFLNYGYTF. In DNA form, the CDR3 reads TGTGCCAGCAGGGGATTCCTTAACTATGGCTACACCTTC. J is TRBJ1-2 and V is TRBV10-3; D is possibly TRBD1 (6 bases). V dropped 10 bases and J dropped 1 base, with 13 bases sitting between them. CDR1 ENHRY and CDR2 SYGVKD come from the germline V gene. The CDR3 covers 13 residues.

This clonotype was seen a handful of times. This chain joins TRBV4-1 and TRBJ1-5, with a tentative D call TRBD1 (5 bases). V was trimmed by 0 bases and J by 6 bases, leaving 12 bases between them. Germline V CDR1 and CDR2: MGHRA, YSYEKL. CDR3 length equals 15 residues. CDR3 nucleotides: TGCGCCAGCAGCCAAGATACAAGGGGAGGTCAGCCCCAGCATTTT. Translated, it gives CASSQDTRGGQPQHF.

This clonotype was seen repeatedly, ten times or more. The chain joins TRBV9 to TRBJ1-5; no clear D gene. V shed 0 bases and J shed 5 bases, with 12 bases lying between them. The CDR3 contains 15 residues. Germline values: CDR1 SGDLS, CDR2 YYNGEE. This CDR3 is CASSVDPIGDQPQHF. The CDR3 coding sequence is TGTGCCAGCAGCGTAGACCCGATTGGGGATCAGCCCCAGCATTTT.

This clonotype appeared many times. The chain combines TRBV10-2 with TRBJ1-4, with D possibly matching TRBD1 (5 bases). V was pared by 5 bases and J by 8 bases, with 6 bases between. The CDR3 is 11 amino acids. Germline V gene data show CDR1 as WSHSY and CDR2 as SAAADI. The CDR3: CASSQGEKLFF. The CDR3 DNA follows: TGCGCCAGCAGTCAGGGCGAAAAACTGTTTTTT.

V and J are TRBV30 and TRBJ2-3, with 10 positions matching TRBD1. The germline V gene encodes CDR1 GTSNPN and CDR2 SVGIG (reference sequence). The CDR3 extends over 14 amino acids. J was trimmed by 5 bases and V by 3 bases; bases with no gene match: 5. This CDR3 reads CAWRRQGAQDTQYF. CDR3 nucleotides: TGTGCCTGGAGGAGACAGGGGGCGCAAGATACGCAGTATTTT.

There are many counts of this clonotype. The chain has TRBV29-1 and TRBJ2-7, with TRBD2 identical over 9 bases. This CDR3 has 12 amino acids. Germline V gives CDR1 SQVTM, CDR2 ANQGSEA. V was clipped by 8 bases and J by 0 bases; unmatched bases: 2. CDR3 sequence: CSTTSGSYEQYF. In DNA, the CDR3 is TGCAGCACGACTAGCGGCTCCTACGAGCAGTACTTC.

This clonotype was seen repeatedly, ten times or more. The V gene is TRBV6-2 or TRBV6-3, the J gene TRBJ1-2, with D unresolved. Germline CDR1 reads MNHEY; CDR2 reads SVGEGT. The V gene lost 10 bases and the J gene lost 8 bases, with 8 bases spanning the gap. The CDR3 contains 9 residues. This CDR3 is CATNGGYTF. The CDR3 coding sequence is TGTGCCACCAACGGGGGCTACACCTTC.

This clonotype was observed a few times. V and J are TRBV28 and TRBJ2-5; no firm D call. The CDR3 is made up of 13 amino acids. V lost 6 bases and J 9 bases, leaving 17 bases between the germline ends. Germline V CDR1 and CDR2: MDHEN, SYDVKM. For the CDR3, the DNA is TGTGCCAGCAGGGGCGTTGGTGGAGACGCCCAGTACTTC. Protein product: CASRGVGGDAQYF.

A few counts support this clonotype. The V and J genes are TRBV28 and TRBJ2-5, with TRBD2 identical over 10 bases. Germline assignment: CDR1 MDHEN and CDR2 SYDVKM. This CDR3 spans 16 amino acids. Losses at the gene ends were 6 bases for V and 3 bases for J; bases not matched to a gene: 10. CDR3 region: CASRAGGPRIEETQYF. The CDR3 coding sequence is TGTGCCAGCAGAGCGGGAGGGCCGCGTATAGAAGAGACCCAGTACTTC.

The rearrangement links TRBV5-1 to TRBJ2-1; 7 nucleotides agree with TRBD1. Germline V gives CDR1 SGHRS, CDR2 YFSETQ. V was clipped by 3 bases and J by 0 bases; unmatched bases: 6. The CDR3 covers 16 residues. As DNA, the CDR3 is TGCGCCAGCAGCTACAGGGGACCCAGCTCCTACAATGAGCAGTTCTTC. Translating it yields CASSYRGPSSYNEQFF. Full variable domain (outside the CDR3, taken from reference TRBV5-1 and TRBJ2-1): KAGVTQTPRYLIKTRGQQVTLSCSPISGHRSVSWYQQTPGQGLQFLFEYFSETQRNKGNFPGRFSGRQFSNSRSEMNVSTLELGDSALYLCASSYRGPSSYNEQFFGPGTRLTVL.

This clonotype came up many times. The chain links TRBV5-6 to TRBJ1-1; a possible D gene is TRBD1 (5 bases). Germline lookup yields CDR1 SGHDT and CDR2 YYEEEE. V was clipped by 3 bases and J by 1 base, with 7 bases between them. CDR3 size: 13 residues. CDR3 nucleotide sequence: TGTGCCAGCAGCTCGACAGAGAACACTGAAGCTTTCTTT. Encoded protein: CASSSTENTEAFF. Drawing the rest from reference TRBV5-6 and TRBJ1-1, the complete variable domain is DAGVTQSPTHLIKTRGQQVTLRCSPKSGHDTVSWYQQALGQGPQFIFQYYEEEERQRGNFPDRFSGHQFPNYSSELNVNALLLGDSALYLCASSSTENTEAFFGQGTRLTVV.

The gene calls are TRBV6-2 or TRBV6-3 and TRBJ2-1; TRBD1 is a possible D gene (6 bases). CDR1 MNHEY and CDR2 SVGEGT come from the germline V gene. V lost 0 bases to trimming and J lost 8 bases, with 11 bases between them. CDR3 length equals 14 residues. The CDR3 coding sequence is TGTGCCAGCAGTTACTCACAGGGAGCCCATGAGCAGTTCTTC. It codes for CASSYSQGAHEQFF.

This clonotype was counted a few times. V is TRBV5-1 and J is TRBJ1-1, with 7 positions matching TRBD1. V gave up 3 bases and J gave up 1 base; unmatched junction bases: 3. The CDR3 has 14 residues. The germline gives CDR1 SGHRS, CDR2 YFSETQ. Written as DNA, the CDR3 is TGCGCCAGCAGCTGGACAGGAGAGAACACTGAAGCTTTCTTT. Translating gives CASSWTGENTEAFF. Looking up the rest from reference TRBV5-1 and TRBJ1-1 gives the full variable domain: KAGVTQTPRYLIKTRGQQVTLSCSPISGHRSVSWYQQTPGQGLQFLFEYFSETQRNKGNFPGRFSGRQFSNSRSEMNVSTLELGDSALYLCASSWTGENTEAFFGQGTRLTVV.